This T cell receptor beta chain appears in the sequencing data of a study of shared clonotypes between healthy human individuals. Looking at the study overall: CD4 naive cells filled three plates per donor, CD4 memory three, CD8 naive two and CD8 memory one. General observations from the study: Generation probabilities were higher for clonotypes shared across all four sorted-subset donors than for unshared ones.

Germline V gene data show CDR1 as LNHDA and CDR2 as SQIVND (reference sequence). This CDR3 has 14 residues. V lost 3 bases, J lost 4 bases, and 9 bases lay in between. This clone came up many times. Its antigen remains unidentified. Under the authors' procedure: Filtering differed since immunoSEQ provided only junctions, with no quality scores. Measured with immunoSEQ multiplex PCR; TCRdb has only the in-frame clones, and not every one. D and trimming were read from the DNA, whereas the V and J calls and clone size are those reported in that table. The sample includes over 300,000 clones, about nine tenths seen only once; the top ten take around 15%.

The sequenced material came from memory CD8+ T cells sorted from blood. Subset specified: CD45RO+ cells pooled with CCR7-negative TemRA cells. V usage is TRBV19 and J usage is TRBJ2-2; perhaps TRBD1 as D (5 bases). The source of this sequence is a man in his late teens or twenties in good health. The CDR3 reads CASSIKTVTGELFF. CDR3 sequence (DNA): TGTGCCAGTAGTATTAAGACAGTCACCGGGGAGCTGTTTTTT. Full variable domain (missing parts from reference TRBV19 and TRBJ2-2): DGGITQSPKYLFRKEGQNVTLSCEQNLNHDAMYWYRQDPGQGLRLIYYSQIVNDFQKGDIAEGYSVSREKKESFPLTVTSAQKNPTAFYLCASSIKTVTGELFFGEGSRLTVL.